This T cell receptor (beta chain) is drawn from a study of blood T cell repertoires in COVID-19. CDR3 length: 15 residues. Germline CDR1 is KGHDR and CDR2 is SFDVKD. The germline V and J ends were trimmed by 5 bases and 7 bases, with 20 bases remaining between them. In the original workflow: By means of reference gene primer amplification, nucleated cell counts were estimated. Profiling relied on immunoSEQ multiplex PCR, and the TCRdb table lists in-frame clones only, not all of them. That table is the source of V, J and clone size, and D and trimming were worked out from the DNA. Here the sample spans about 14,000 clones, 90% being singletons.

Sequencing input: peripheral blood. The chain carries TRBV24-1 and TRBJ2-7; D may be TRBD1 (5 bases). The clonotype was recovered from a human donor in a cohort sampled during active COVID-19. In DNA, the CDR3 is TGTGCCACCAGTGCGGCAGGGTCCTTTTCACGAGAGCAGTACTTC. Translating gives CATSAAGSFSREQYF.